Each of the 25 T cell receptor beta chains below was sequenced from the same sample in a study of lymphopenia after photon versus proton radiotherapy (dated by TCRdb to about 2019). The library was obtained by the immunoSEQ multiplex PCR assay. TCRdb holds this immuneACCESS table with in-frame rearrangements only. Some clones are missing; in checked studies, unresolved V genes explain under half, and the rest has no known cause. This sample has tens of thousands of clones in its table, and 80% to 95% of those were observed once. The ten largest make up over 15% of the sample. Material: peripheral blood, obtained from a patient treated with photon-based radiotherapy. The receptors come from a woman aged 40 to 49 with cholangiocarcinoma.

Comment on this clone: The sample carries other DNA sequences with the same CDR3. The chain joins TRBV10-1 to TRBJ2-3; D remains ambiguous. Germline CDR1 WNHNN, CDR2 SYGVQD (reference sequence). Trimming stripped 2 bases from V and 1 base from J, with 7 bases between. This CDR3 has 14 residues. The CDR3 region is CASSETRGTDTQYF. CDR3 DNA: TGCGCCAGCAGTGAGACAAGGGGCACAGATACGCAGTATTTT.

This clone was seen just once. Here the CDR3 reads CASSSPGRRSGNTIYF. The CDR3 bases are TGTGCCAGCAGCTCACCGGGACGGAGATCTGGAAACACCATATATTTT. The chain carries TRBV5-6 and TRBJ1-3; D perhaps matches TRBD1 (5 bases). The CDR3 has 16 residues. V lost 3 bases and J lost 1, with 14 bases in between. Per germline, CDR1 SGHDT and CDR2 YYEEEE.

In its sample, this clone was seen once. The genes are TRBV7-9 and TRBJ1-4; D unresolved. The V gene lost 6 bases and the J gene lost 0 bases, with 11 bases spanning the gap. Germline CDR1 SEHNR, CDR2 FQNEAQ (reference sequence). The CDR3 consists of 15 residues. The CDR3 DNA is TGTGCCAGCAGGGGAGTCGGGGCAACTAATGAAAAACTGTTTTTT. As protein: CASRGVGATNEKLFF.

V is TRBV6-5 and J is TRBJ1-5, with a weak D call TRBD1 (6 bases). CDR1 and CDR2 from the germline V gene are MNHEY and SVGAGI. The CDR3 totals 14 residues. The V and J ends lost 5 bases and 3 bases respectively, with 11 bases between them. The CDR3 sequence is CASSVGGLNQPQHF. The DNA of the CDR3 is TGTGCCAGCAGTGTGGGGGGCCTCAATCAGCCCCAGCATTTT.

V usage is TRBV4-1 and J usage is TRBJ1-6; D is perhaps TRBD1 (5 bases). The CDR3 runs 20 residues. V was pared by 2 bases and J by 10 bases, with 30 bases between. Per germline, CDR1 MGHRA and CDR2 YSYEKL. The CDR3 nucleotides are TGCGCCAGCAGCCAATCATTCGACCCGACAGTCAGTGGCCGCCTGTCACCCCTCCACTTT. Translated: CASSQSFDPTVSGRLSPLHF.

The chain joins TRBV6-1 to TRBJ1-6; D gene unclear. This CDR3 has 13 amino acids. V was shortened by 6 bases and J by 5 bases, with 8 bases between the two germline ends. Germline V lookup: CDR1 MNHNS, CDR2 SASEGT. CDR3 bases: TGTGCCAGCAGCGACTCGAATAATTCACCCCTCCACTTT. The encoded protein is CASSDSNNSPLHF.

This clone showed up just once. This chain uses TRBV11-2 with TRBJ1-2; possible D gene TRBD1, 6 bases. This CDR3 is 15 amino acids long. With 5 bases removed from V and 4 bases from J, the gap between germline ends came to 17 bases. Germline values: CDR1 SGHAT, CDR2 FQNNGV. The CDR3, as DNA: TGTGCCAGCAGCCCAACCCCCGGGGGGCCCTATGGCTACACCTTC. Translated, it gives CASSPTPGGPYGYTF.

The gene calls are TRBV2 and TRBJ2-3; 8 bases fit TRBD2. This CDR3 comprises 14 residues. V trimming: 6 bases; J trimming: 3 bases; junction bases outside the gene matches: 5. The germline CDR1 and CDR2 sequences are SNHLY and FYNNEI. CDR3 loop: CASRGTRRTDTQYF. Written as DNA, the CDR3 is TGTGCCAGCAGGGGGACTAGGAGGACAGATACGCAGTATTTT.

This clone is termed medium-sized (0.01 to 0.1%). This chain connects TRBV6-5 to TRBJ2-7, with D tentatively TRBD2 (7 bases). The CDR3 length is 16 residues. Germline CDR1 MNHEY, CDR2 SVGAGI. Trimming stripped 0 bases from V and 5 bases from J, with 17 bases between. CDR3 residues: CASSYSGGGAGDEQYF. The CDR3 DNA is TGTGCCAGCAGTTACTCAGGGGGGGGCGCAGGAGACGAGCAGTACTTC.

This chain links TRBV5-4 with TRBJ2-7, with D perhaps matching TRBD2 (6 bases). V lost 5 bases to trimming and J lost 2 bases, with 14 bases between them. CDR3 length: 14 residues. From germline, CDR1 is SGHNT and CDR2 YYREEE (reference sequence). The CDR3 coding sequence is TGTGCCAGCAGTTCAATTCGACTAGCCTACGAGCAGTACTTC. Translated: CASSSIRLAYEQYF.

The chain is built from TRBV6-5 and TRBJ2-7, with 7 bases fitting TRBD2. The J segment lost 2 bases and the V segment lost 6 bases, leaving 4 bases of the junction unmatched. Germline V gives CDR1 MNHEY, CDR2 SVGAGI. CDR3 length equals 13 residues. The CDR3 loop reads CASRVGLAYEQYF. For the CDR3, the DNA is TGTGCCAGCAGAGTTGGACTAGCCTACGAGCAGTACTTC.

This chain uses TRBV6-5 with TRBJ1-3; a weak D match, TRBD1 (5 bases). Germline lookup yields CDR1 MNHEY and CDR2 SVGAGI. The CDR3 loop spans 15 amino acids. V lost 8 bases to trimming and J lost 0 bases, with 14 bases between them. The CDR3 DNA reads as TGTGCCAGCGGGGCAGACTCCGGCTCTGGAAACACCATATATTTT. This encodes CASGADSGSGNTIYF.

This clone has only one observation. This chain uses TRBV14 with TRBJ1-2, with D perhaps TRBD1 (5 bases). The CDR3 extends over 14 amino acids. The germline CDR1 and CDR2 sequences are SGHDN and FVKESK. Trimming left V 4 bases short and J 7 bases short, with 16 bases between. The DNA for the CDR3 is TGTGCCAGCAGCCCGGACACAGAGGGGCTTGGCTACACCTTC. Translated, it gives CASSPDTEGLGYTF.

The chain joins TRBV4-1 to TRBJ1-1; no firm D call. Germline assignment: CDR1 MGHRA and CDR2 YSYEKL. V gave up 2 bases and J gave up 5 bases, with 6 bases separating them. The CDR3 contains 12 residues. CDR3 coding DNA: TGCGCCAGCAGCCAAACCGGGACTGAAGCTTTCTTT. This codes for CASSQTGTEAFF.

The chain uses TRBV28 and TRBJ2-7; D could derive from TRBD1 or TRBD2 (5 bases each). The CDR3 runs 13 residues. V lost 3 bases and J 5 bases, leaving 11 bases between the germline ends. Per germline, CDR1 MDHEN and CDR2 SYDVKM. As DNA, the CDR3 is TGTGCCAGCAGTTTGGGGACCTTAAACGAGCAGTACTTC. Its translation: CASSLGTLNEQYF.

This chain links TRBV7-2 with TRBJ2-7; no clear D. The germline V and J ends were trimmed by 5 bases and 4 bases, with 9 bases remaining between them. CDR3 length equals 12 residues. Looked up from germline, CDR1 is SGHTA and CDR2 is FQGNSA. CDR3 DNA sequence: TGTGCCAGCAGCCGAACCTCATACGAGCAGTACTTC. It encodes CASSRTSYEQYF.

The V and J genes are TRBV18 and TRBJ2-3, with 7 positions matching TRBD2. CDR3 length: 16 amino acids. The junction had 8 bases not matched to a gene; V was cut back by 5 bases and J by 0 bases. CDR1 is KGHSH, CDR2 LQKENI, per germline. CDR3 nucleotide sequence: TGTGCCAGCTCAACCTCTGGCGGGGGTAGCACAGATACGCAGTATTTT. It is translated as CASSTSGGGSTDTQYF.

The chain employs TRBV28 and TRBJ2-7, with TRBD1 matching 10 bases. The CDR3 spans 15 residues. Germline-derived CDR1 and CDR2 are MDHEN and SYDVKM. V trimming: 5 bases; J trimming: 5 bases; junction bases outside the gene matches: 9. The CDR3 here is CASSTSGTGVDEQYF. CDR3 nucleotide sequence: TGTGCCAGCAGTACCTCCGGGACAGGGGTGGACGAGCAGTACTTC.

This clone has a single count. The chain joins TRBV7-6 to TRBJ1-1, with 8 bases matching TRBD1. CDR3 size: 13 residues. The ends lost 5 bases at V and 10 bases at J; junction bases unmatched: 9. The germline gives CDR1 SGHVS, CDR2 FNYEAQ. CDR3 in DNA: TGTGCCAGCAGCCCGCAGGGGGCTATTAGAGCTTTCTTT. Translation: CASSPQGAIRAFF.

The chain recombines TRBV30 with TRBJ2-7; no definite D call. The CDR3 totals 12 residues. Per germline, CDR1 GTSNPN and CDR2 SVGIG (reference sequence). V shed 4 bases and J shed 2 bases, with 9 bases lying between them. Here the CDR3 DNA reads TGTGCCTGGACTCGATGGCCCTACGAGCAGTACTTC. This gives the protein CAWTRWPYEQYF. The whole variable domain, filled in from reference TRBV30 and TRBJ2-7, reads SQTIHQWPATLVQPVGSPLSLECTVEGTSNPNLYWYRQAAGRGLQLLFYSVGIGQISSEVPQNLSASRPQDRQFILSSKKLLLSDSGFYLCAWTRWPYEQYFGPGTRLTVT.

The V and J genes are TRBV7-9 and TRBJ2-1; a weak D match, TRBD2 (5 bases). The CDR3 totals 13 residues. V gave up 1 base and J gave up 6 bases, with 7 bases separating them. CDR1 SEHNR and CDR2 FQNEAQ come from the germline V gene (reference sequence). As DNA, the CDR3 is TGTGCCAGCAGCTTAGAGGACTTCAATGAGCAGTTCTTC. This sequence encodes CASSLEDFNEQFF.

The chain employs TRBV7-3 and TRBJ2-5, with TRBD1 matching 8 bases. This CDR3 is built from 18 residues. The V and J ends lost 0 bases and 6 bases, in that order; junction bases with no gene match: 15. Germline V gene sequence: CDR1 SGHTA, CDR2 FQGTGA. The CDR3 nucleotides are TGTGCCAGCAGCTTAACAGGCGGGCAGGGGGCGAGCGTGAAGACCCAGTACTTC. This translates into CASSLTGGQGASVKTQYF.

This clone was observed once. The chain joins TRBV7-6 to TRBJ1-1, with D perhaps matching TRBD1 (6 bases). The CDR3 is made up of 15 amino acids. Germline V lookup: CDR1 SGHVS, CDR2 FNYEAQ. V lost 4 bases and J 1 base, leaving 13 bases between the germline ends. The DNA for the CDR3 is TGTGCCAGCAGCTGGGGAGGGGGTGCGAACACTGAAGCTTTCTTT. Translation gives CASSWGGGANTEAFF.

The rearrangement links TRBV10-1 to TRBJ1-1, with D uncertain. Per the germline V gene, CDR1 is WNHNN and CDR2 is SYGVQD (reference sequence). Trimming took off 3 bases at V and 1 base at J, with 12 bases between the two ends. There are 15 residues in the CDR3. For the CDR3, the DNA is TGCGCCAGCAGTGAAGGGTCCGCGGGGAACACTGAAGCTTTCTTT. It is translated as CASSEGSAGNTEAFF.

The rearrangement links TRBV13 to TRBJ2-1, with 8 bases matching TRBD2. J lost 0 bases, V lost 2 bases, and 27 bases had no gene match. The CDR3 has 24 amino acids. The germline CDR1 and CDR2 sequences are PRHDT and FYEKMQ (reference sequence). The CDR3 protein is CASSLRSWAGGPSETLSSYNEQFF. The CDR3 region has the DNA TGTGCCAGCAGCTTACGTAGTTGGGCGGGAGGACCATCAGAGACCCTCAGCTCCTACAATGAGCAGTTCTTC.